This T cell receptor (beta chain) was found in a study of tumor-infiltrating lymphocytes in primary liver carcinoma. As regards this clonotype: Antigen specificity is unknown. The final CDR3 position lacks the conserved phenylalanine or tryptophan, pointing to a likely read error.

Total RNA amounting to 500 ng was the source from which TCR beta cDNA was made with a constant-region primer. Slightly modified ARM-PCR with three nested multiplex PCR rounds yielded TCR beta libraries. Investigators reported that the first two PCR rounds, at 10 cycles each, used TRBV1-TRBV30 forward primers with a C-beta reverse primer. TCRdb re-called the multiplex PCR reads with MiXCR, one entry per CDR3 protein. The table lists 40,000 to 55,000 distinct CDR3 sequences, around 64% of them singletons. Overall study findings and caveats: It was observed that only about 8-25% of the top clones appeared in every one of the five tumor regions. The overlap of tumor-adjacent and tumor-blood pairs was smaller than that of tumor region pairs.

The length of the CDR3 is 16 residues. In germline, CDR1 is LGHNA, CDR2 YNFKEQ. Extraction of RNA together with DNA used 20-30 mg of unsorted bulk tissue. Five separate regions per tumor were sampled. The chain combines TRBV4-2 with TRBJ1-2, with D perhaps TRBD1 (6 bases). The source is a middle-aged man with primary liver carcinoma and hepatitis B virus infection. Input material: liver tumor tissue from sampling region 5. As for subset: tumor region T5, tumor centre. As DNA, the CDR3 is TGTGCCAGCAGCCAAGATTGGGGGCAGGCTGGCTATGGTTACACCATC. Residues: CASSQDWGQAGYGYTI.